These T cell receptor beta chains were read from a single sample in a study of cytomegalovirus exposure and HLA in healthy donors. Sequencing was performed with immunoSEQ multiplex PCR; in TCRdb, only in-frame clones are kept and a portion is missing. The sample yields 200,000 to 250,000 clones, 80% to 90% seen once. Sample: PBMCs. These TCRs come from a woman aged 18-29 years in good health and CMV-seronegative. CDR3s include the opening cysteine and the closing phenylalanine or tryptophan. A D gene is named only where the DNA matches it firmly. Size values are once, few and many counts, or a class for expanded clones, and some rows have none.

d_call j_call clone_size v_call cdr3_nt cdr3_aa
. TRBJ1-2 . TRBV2 TGTGCCAGCACCCCAATCTTGGTAGAGTATGGCTACACCTTC CASTPILVEYGYTF
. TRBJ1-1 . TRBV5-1 TGCGCCAGCAGCACCCAGGGGAACACTGAAGCTTTCTTT CASSTQGNTEAFF
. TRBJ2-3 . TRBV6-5 TGTGCCAGCCGGGATCTCACAGATACGCAGTATTTT CASRDLTDTQYF
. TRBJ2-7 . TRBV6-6 TGTGCCAGCAGTTATACCGGGAACGAGCAGTACTTC CASSYTGNEQYF
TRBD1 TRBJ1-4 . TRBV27 TGTGCCAGCAGTTCCACAGGGGCCGATAATGAAAAACTGTTTTTT CASSSTGADNEKLFF
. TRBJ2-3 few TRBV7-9 TGTGCCAGCAGCTTAGCGGGGAGAGGCACAGATACGCAGTATTTT CASSLAGRGTDTQYF
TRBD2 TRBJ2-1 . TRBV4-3 TGCGCCAGCAGCCAAGGCTCGGCTAGCGGGTGGACCTACAATGAGCAGTTCTTC CASSQGSASGWTYNEQFF
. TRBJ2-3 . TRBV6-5 TGTGCCAGCAGTTACACTCCGGGCACAGATACGCAGTATTTT CASSYTPGTDTQYF
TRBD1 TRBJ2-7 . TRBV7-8 TGTGCCAGCAGCAACCGCCCGGGACAGGGGTCCTACGAGCAGTACTTC CASSNRPGQGSYEQYF
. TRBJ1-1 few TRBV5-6 TGTGCCAGCAGCTCCTTGGGGACTACTGAAGCTTTCTTT CASSSLGTTEAFF
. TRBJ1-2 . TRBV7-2 TGTGCCAGCAGCCAATCACGGACTATCATGATCCAGGGCTACACCTTC CASSQSRTIMIQGYTF
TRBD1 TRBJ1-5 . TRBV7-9 TGTGCCAGCAGTCTGACAGGGGAAGGGACGCCCCAGCATTTT CASSLTGEGTPQHF
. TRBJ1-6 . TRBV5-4 TGTGCCAGCAGTCGTAAGAGCTCCTATAATTCACCCCTCCACTTT CASSRKSSYNSPLHF
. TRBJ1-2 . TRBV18 TGTGCCAGCTCACCCGACAGAAACAGTAACTATGGCTACACCTTC CASSPDRNSNYGYTF
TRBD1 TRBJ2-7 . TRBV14 TGTGCCAGCAGCCAAGATACAGGGGGCTACGAGCAGTACTTC CASSQDTGGYEQYF
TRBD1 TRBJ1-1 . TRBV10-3 TGTGCCACGGCGGGACAGGGTTGGGAGGCCGTGAACACTGAAGCTTTCTTT CATAGQGWEAVNTEAFF
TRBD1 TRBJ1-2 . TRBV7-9 TGTGCCAGCAGCTTATTGGGACAGCATGGCTACACCTTC CASSLLGQHGYTF
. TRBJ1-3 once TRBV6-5 TGTGCCAGCAGTTACTCAAACAGTGGGAACACCATATATTTT CASSYSNSGNTIYF
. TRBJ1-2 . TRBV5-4 TGTGCCAGCAGCTTGGTAGGCCGGGTTAACTATGGCTACACCTTC CASSLVGRVNYGYTF
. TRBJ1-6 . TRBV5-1 TGCGCCAGCAGCCTAGGATGGACAGCTAAGAATTCACCCCTCCACTTT CASSLGWTAKNSPLHF
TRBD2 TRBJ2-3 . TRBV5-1 TGCGCCAGCAGCTTGGCCTTGACTAGCGGGAGTACAGATACGCAGTATTTT CASSLALTSGSTDTQYF
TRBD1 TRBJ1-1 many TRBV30 TGTGCCTGGCAGGGGGCCTACACTGAAGCTTTCTTT CAWQGAYTEAFF
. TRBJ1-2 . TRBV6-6 TGTGCCAGCACCAGCGGCGGCAAGATCGTAAGCGGCTACACCTTC CASTSGGKIVSGYTF
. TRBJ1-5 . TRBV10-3 TGTGCCATCAGTGGCGTAAGGGGTCAGCCCCAGCATTTT CAISGVRGQPQHF
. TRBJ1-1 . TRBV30 TGTGCCTGGAGTCTCGGGGGGGCGTTTGCCACTGAAGCTTTCTTT CAWSLGGAFATEAFF
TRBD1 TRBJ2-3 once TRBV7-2 TGTGCCAGCAGCTTGAGACAGGGGACGAGCACAGATACGCAGTATTTT CASSLRQGTSTDTQYF
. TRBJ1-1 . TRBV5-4 TGTGCCAGCAGCTTGAGGGGGAACACTGAAGCTTTCTTT CASSLRGNTEAFF
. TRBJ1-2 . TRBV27 TGTGCCAGCAGTTTCGTCGGGGGGATCTATGGCTACACCTTC CASSFVGGIYGYTF
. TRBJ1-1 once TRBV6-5 TGTGCCAGCAGTTACTCGGGGCGCGGGAACACTGAAGCTTTCTTT CASSYSGRGNTEAFF
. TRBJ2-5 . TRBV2 TGTGCCATCTGGACAGCACAAGAGACCCAGTACTTC CAIWTAQETQYF
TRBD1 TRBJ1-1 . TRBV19 TGTGCCAGTAGTACCCCAGCTCGGACAGGCCAAGGAGCTTTCTTT CASSTPARTGQGAFF
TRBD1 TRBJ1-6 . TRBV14 TGTGCCGAACAGGGGGCGACTCCCAGCTCCTATAATTCACCCCTCCACTTT CAEQGATPSSYNSPLHF
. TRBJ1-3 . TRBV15 TGTGCCACCAGCAGAGATAGGGCGGGCTCTGGAAACACCATATATTTT CATSRDRAGSGNTIYF
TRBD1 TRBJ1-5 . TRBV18 TGTGCCAGCTCACCGCCGGGACAGGGAAACAATCAGCCCCAGCATTTT CASSPPGQGNNQPQHF
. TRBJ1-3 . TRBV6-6 TGTGCCAGCAGTCAGACAGACTCTGGAAACACCATATATTTT CASSQTDSGNTIYF
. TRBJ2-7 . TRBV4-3 TGCGCCAGCAGCCAAAGGCCTGACTCCTCCTACGAGCAGTACTTC CASSQRPDSSYEQYF
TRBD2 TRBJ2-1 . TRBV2 TGTGCCAGCAGTTCGGGACTAGCGTGGAATGAGCAGTTCTTC CASSSGLAWNEQFF
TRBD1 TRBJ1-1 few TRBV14 TGTGCCAGCAGCCCGACCGGACAGGGGGCAGCTGAAGCTTTCTTT CASSPTGQGAAEAFF
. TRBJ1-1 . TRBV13 TGTGCCAGCAGCTCCCAGGGATTGCTCACTGAAGCTTTCTTT CASSSQGLLTEAFF